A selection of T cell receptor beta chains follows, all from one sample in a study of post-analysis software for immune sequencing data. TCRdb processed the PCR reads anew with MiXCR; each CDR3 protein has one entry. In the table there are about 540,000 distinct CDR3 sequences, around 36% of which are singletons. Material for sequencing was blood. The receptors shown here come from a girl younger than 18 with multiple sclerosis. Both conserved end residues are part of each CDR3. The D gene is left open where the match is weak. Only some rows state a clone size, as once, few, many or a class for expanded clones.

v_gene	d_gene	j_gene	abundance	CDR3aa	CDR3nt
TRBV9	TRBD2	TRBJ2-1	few	CASSVGNSGGSLNEQFF	TGTGCCAGCAGCGTAGGAAATAGCGGGGGGAGCCTCAATGAGCAGTTCTTC
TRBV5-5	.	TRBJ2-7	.	CASSLGPTDEQYF	TGTGCCAGCAGCTTGGGTCCTACGGACGAGCAGTACTTC
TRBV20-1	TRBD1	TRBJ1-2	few	CSARDYSGGSYGYTF	TGCAGTGCTAGAGATTATTCAGGGGGCAGCTATGGCTACACCTTC
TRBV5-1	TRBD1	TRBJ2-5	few	CASSFLGQGPPTQYF	TGCGCCAGCAGCTTCCTGGGACAGGGCCCCCCGACCCAGTACTTC
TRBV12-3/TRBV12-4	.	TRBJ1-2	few	CASSRAGNYYGYTF	TGTGCCAGCAGCCGGGCAGGGAACTACTATGGCTACACCTTC
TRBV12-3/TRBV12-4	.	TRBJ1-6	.	CASSLDGVGSPLHF	TGTGCCAGCAGTTTAGACGGGGTGGGTTCACCCCTCCACTTT
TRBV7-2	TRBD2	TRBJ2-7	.	CTSSLLAGGLEQYF	TGTACCAGCAGCTTATTGGCGGGGGGACTTGAGCAGTACTTC
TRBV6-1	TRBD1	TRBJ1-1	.	CASSSMTGLNTEAFF	TGTGCCAGCAGTTCAATGACAGGGCTGAACACTGAAGCTTTCTTT
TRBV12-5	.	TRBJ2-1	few	CASGPPGHLFSYNEQFF	TGTGCTAGTGGTCCTCCCGGACACCTTTTCTCCTACAATGAGCAGTTCTTC
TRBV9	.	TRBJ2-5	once	CASSVISEGQETQYF	TGTGCCAGCAGCGTAATTAGCGAGGGACAAGAGACCCAGTACTTC
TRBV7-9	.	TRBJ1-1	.	CTSSLDWNTEAFF	TGTACCAGCAGCTTAGATTGGAACACTGAAGCTTTCTTT
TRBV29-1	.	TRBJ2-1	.	CSVELTWGWSYNEQFF	TGCAGCGTTGAGCTGACTTGGGGTTGGTCCTACAATGAGCAGTTCTTC
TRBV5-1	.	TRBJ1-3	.	CASSLSGRLYSGNTIYF	TGCGCCAGCAGCTTGTCCGGGAGACTTTACTCTGGAAACACCATATATTTT
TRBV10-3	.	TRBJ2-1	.	CAIQGGMALNNEQFF	TGTGCCATCCAAGGGGGGATGGCGCTGAACAATGAGCAGTTCTTC
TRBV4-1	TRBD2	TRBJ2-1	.	CASSQESGGRVNEQFF	TGCGCCAGCAGCCAAGAAAGCGGGGGAAGGGTCAATGAGCAGTTCTTC
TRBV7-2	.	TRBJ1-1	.	CASSLGRGATEAFF	TGTGCCAGCAGCTTAGGTAGGGGGGCGACTGAAGCTTTCTTT
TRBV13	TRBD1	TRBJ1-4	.	CASSLSGTGQNEKLFF	TGTGCCAGCAGCTTATCCGGGACAGGGCAGAATGAAAAACTGTTTTTT
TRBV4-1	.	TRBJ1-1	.	CASSQDAGETEAFF	TGCGCCAGCAGCCAAGATGCCGGGGAGACTGAAGCTTTCTTT
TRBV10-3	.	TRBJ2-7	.	CAISGGGSSYEQYF	TGTGCCATCAGTGGGGGGGGCAGCTCCTACGAGCAGTACTTC
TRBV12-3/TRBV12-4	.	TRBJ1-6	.	CASSSTGERSPLHF	TGTGCCAGCTCCTCGACGGGGGAGCGTTCACCCCTCCACTTT
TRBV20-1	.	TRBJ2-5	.	CSARAPGQPQETQYF	TGCAGTGCTAGAGCCCCAGGACAACCCCAAGAGACCCAGTACTTC
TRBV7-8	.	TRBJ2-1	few	CASSPPPANEQFF	TGTGCCAGCAGCCCGCCCCCGGCCAATGAGCAGTTCTTC
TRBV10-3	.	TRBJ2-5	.	CAITDGRAAETQYF	TGTGCCATCACGGATGGACGGGCGGCGGAGACCCAGTACTTC
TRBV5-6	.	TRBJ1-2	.	CASSPRGSNYGYTF	TGTGCCAGCAGCCCCAGGGGTTCTAACTATGGCTACACCTTC
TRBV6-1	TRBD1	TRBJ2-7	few	CASSDVGTVSYEQYF	TGTGCCAGCAGTGATGTGGGGACAGTCTCCTACGAGCAGTACTTC
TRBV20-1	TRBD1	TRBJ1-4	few	CSARDRLTGNEKLFF	TGCAGTGCTAGAGATCGGTTGACAGGGAACGAAAAACTGTTTTTT
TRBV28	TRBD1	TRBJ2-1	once	CAINSGQANEQFF	TGTGCCATCAACTCAGGACAGGCGAATGAGCAGTTCTTC
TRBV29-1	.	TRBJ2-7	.	CSATGTEQYF	TGCAGCGCTACAGGGACCGAGCAGTACTTC
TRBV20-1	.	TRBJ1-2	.	CSARDPAGDYGYTF	TGCAGTGCTAGAGATCCCGCAGGGGACTATGGCTACACCTTC
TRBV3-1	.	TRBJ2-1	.	CASSQTGDPRNEQFF	TGTGCCAGCAGCCAAACAGGCGACCCTCGGAATGAGCAGTTCTTC
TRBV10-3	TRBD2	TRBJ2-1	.	CAVRSQAGGSNEQFF	TGTGCCGTCAGGTCTCAGGCGGGGGGCAGTAATGAGCAGTTCTTC
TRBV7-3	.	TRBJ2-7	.	CASSPEGGGNDYEQYF	TGTGCCAGCAGCCCCGAGGGGGGTGGGAACGACTACGAGCAGTACTTC
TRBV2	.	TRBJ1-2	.	CASDPDRTYGYTF	TGTGCCAGCGATCCTGACAGGACCTATGGCTACACCTTC
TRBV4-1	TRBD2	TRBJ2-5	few	CASSQDPGLAGSQETQYF	TGCGCCAGCAGCCAAGATCCCGGACTAGCGGGGTCCCAAGAGACCCAGTACTTC
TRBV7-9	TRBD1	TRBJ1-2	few	CASSLAGTGGGYGYTF	TGTGCCAGCAGCTTAGCCGGGACAGGGGGCGGCTATGGCTACACCTTC
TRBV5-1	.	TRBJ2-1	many	CASKPPGPTYNEQFF	TGCGCCAGCAAACCTCCGGGGCCTACATACAATGAGCAGTTCTTC
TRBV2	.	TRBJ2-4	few	CASSETKNIQYF	TGTGCCAGCAGTGAAACCAAAAACATTCAGTACTTC
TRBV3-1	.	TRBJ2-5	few	CASTSYQETQYF	TGTGCCAGCACTTCGTACCAAGAGACCCAGTACTTC
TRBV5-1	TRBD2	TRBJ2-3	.	CASSPDLAGGFRGDTQYF	TGCGCCAGCAGCCCGGATCTAGCGGGGGGATTTCGTGGAGATACGCAGTATTTT
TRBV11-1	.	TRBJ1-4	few	CASSSSEKLFF	TGTGCCAGCAGCTCTAGCGAAAAACTGTTTTTT
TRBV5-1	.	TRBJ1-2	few	CASSLWDSNGYTF	TGCGCCAGCAGCTTGTGGGACTCCAATGGCTACACCTTC
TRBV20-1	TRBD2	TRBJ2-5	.	CSASLARGGTWETQYF	TGCAGTGCTAGTTTGGCCCGCGGGGGGACGTGGGAGACCCAGTACTTC
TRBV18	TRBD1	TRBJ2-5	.	CASSPNRQGTQETQYF	TGTGCCAGCTCACCGAACCGACAGGGCACGCAAGAGACCCAGTACTTC
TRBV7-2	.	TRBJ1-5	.	CASNLLGGGVSNQPQHF	TGTGCCAGCAATCTCCTCGGTGGGGGGGTTAGCAATCAGCCCCAGCATTTT
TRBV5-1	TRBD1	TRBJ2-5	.	CASSVGQAYNEQYF	TGCGCCAGCAGCGTGGGACAGGCTTACAATGAGCAGTACTTC
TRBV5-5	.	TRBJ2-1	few	CASSLRRTTYNEQFF	TGTGCCAGCAGCCTCCGCCGTACTACCTACAATGAGCAGTTCTTC
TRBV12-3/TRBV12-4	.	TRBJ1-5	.	CASRVGRVDTDTQHF	TGTGCCAGCAGGGTCGGGAGGGTGGACACAGATACGCAGCATTTT
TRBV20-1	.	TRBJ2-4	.	CSAGGPLAKNIQYF	TGCAGTGCCGGAGGCCCACTGGCCAAAAACATTCAGTACTTC
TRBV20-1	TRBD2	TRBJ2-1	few	CSARASGGSGGYNEQFF	TGCAGTGCTAGAGCTAGCGGGGGGTCGGGCGGATACAATGAGCAGTTCTTC
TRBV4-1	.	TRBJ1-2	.	CASRTRYGYTF	TGCGCCAGCCGGACCCGCTATGGCTACACCTTC
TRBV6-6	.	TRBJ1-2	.	CASSYGTATWGDGYTF	TGTGCCAGCAGTTACGGGACGGCCACCTGGGGGGATGGCTACACCTTC
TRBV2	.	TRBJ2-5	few	CASMAVSKTQYF	TGTGCCAGCATGGCAGTCTCGAAGACCCAGTACTTC